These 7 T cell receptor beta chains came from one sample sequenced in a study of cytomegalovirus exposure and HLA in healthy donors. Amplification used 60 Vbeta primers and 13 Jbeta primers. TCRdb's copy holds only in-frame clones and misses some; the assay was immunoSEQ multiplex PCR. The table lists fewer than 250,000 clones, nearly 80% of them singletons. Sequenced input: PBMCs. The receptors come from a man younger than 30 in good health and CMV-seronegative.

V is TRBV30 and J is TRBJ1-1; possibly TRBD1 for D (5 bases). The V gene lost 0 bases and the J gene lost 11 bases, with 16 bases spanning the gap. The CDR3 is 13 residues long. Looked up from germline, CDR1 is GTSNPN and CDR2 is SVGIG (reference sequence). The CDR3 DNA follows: TGTGCCTGGAGTGTAGGTCAGGGCTTGACCGCTTTCTTT. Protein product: CAWSVGQGLTAFF. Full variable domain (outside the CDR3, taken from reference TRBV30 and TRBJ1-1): SQTIHQWPATLVQPVGSPLSLECTVEGTSNPNLYWYRQAAGRGLQLLFYSVGIGQISSEVPQNLSASRPQDRQFILSSKKLLLSDSGFYLCAWSVGQGLTAFFGQGTRLTVV.

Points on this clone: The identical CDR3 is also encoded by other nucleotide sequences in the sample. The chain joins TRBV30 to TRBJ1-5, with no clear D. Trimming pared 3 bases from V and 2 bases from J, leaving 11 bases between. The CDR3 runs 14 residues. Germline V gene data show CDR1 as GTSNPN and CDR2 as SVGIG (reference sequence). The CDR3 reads CAWSLAGGNQPQHF. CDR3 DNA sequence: TGTGCCTGGAGCCTGGCCGGGGGCAATCAGCCCCAGCATTTT.

In nucleotides, the CDR3 is TGTGCCTGGAGTGTGCGAGGGAAGACTGAAGCTTTCTTT. This translates into CAWSVRGKTEAFF. V and J are TRBV30 and TRBJ1-1; D is undetermined. Germline values: CDR1 GTSNPN, CDR2 SVGIG (reference sequence). The CDR3 covers 13 residues. V lost 0 bases to trimming and J lost 5 bases, with 10 bases between them. The variable domain in full, completed from reference TRBV30 and TRBJ1-1, reads SQTIHQWPATLVQPVGSPLSLECTVEGTSNPNLYWYRQAAGRGLQLLFYSVGIGQISSEVPQNLSASRPQDRQFILSSKKLLLSDSGFYLCAWSVRGKTEAFFGQGTRLTVV.

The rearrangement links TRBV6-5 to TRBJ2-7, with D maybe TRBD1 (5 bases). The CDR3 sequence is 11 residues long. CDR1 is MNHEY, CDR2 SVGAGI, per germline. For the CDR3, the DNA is TGTGGTGTAGGGGCCTCCTACGAGCAGTACTTC. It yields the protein CGVGASYEQYF.

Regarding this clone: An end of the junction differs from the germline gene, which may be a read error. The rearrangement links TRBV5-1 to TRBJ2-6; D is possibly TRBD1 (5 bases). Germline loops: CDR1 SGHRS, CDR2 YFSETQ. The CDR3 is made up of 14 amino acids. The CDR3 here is CASSLISGANVLTF. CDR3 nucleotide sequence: TGCGCCAGCAGCTTGATCTCTGGGGCTAACGTCCTGACTTTC.

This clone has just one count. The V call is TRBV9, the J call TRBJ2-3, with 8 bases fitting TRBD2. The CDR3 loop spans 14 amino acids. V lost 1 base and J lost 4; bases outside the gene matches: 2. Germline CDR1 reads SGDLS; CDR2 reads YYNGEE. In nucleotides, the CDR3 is TGTGCCAGCAGCGTAAGAGCGGGAGCAGATACGCAGTATTTT. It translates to CASSVRAGADTQYF.

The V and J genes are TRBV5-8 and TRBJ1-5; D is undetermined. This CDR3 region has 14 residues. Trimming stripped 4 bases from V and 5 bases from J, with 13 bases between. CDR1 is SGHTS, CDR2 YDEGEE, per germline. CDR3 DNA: TGTGCCAGCAGCCCGGACGGAGGAGATCAGCCCCAGCATTTT. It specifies CASSPDGGDQPQHF. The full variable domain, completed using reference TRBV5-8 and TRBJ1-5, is EAGVTQSPTHLIKTRGQQATLRCSPISGHTSVYWYQQALGLGLQFLLWYDEGEERNRGNFPPRFSGRQFPNYSSELNVNALELEDSALYLCASSPDGGDQPQHFGDGTRLSIL.